This TCR beta chain appears in the sequencing data of a study of blood T cells in healthy people across ages (dated by TCRdb to 2015 to 2017). Notes on the research overall: Template switching captured roughly one uniquely barcoded TCR beta cDNA molecule per two T cells in model experiments. Age-related changes in TCR beta repertoire diversity were measured in the study by deep sequencing normalized with unique cDNA molecular identifiers. The donors were split into four age groups: young (average around 15 years), middle-aged (around 37), aged (62) and long-lived (over 80). To avoid experimental bias, donors of different ages were distributed randomly across sequencing lanes. Two additional independent replicas of 1 million unique cDNA reads from the same blood draw were analyzed for two donors (one aged 18 to 30 and one aged 80 or older). What the study reported, not specific to this receptor: The long-lived group showed more naive CD4+ T cells, fewer expanded clones and increased TCR diversity than the aged group, suggesting age selection. Estimates of total diversity based on one million sequenced T cells were regarded as lower bounds and as underestimates. Because the CMV infection status of the donors was unknown, age-related changes in expanded clonotypes may potentially have been confounded. As age increased, observed TCR beta diversity per million T cells dropped in a roughly linear way, and a significant reduction was already evident by age 40. There was a strong correlation between observed TCR beta diversity and the percentage of naive T cells measured by flow cytometry. Because profiling used bulk unsorted PBMCs, naive and antigen-experienced compartments could not be compared conclusively.

From its cysteine to its phenylalanine, the CDR3 spans 15 amino acids. Here the CDR3 DNA is all that survives: 45 bases in frame from base 1. V ends up 0 bases short and J 5 bases short, with an unmatched junction base count of 5. The germline V gene (reference sequence) sets CDR1 to SGHNT and CDR2 to YYREEE. Donors were a few dozen systemically healthy Caucasian individuals from Russia aged roughly 6 to 90 years. Ten milliliters of peripheral blood were drawn from each donor into EDTA-treated Vacutainer tubes. Ficoll-Paque density-gradient centrifugation was used to isolate PBMCs, with at least 7 million per sample. Total RNA, at least 5 micrograms per sample, was extracted from PBMCs with Trizol reagent. Naive CD45RAhigh/CD27high T cell percentages were measured by flow cytometry on a PBMC aliquot from every donor. As concerns this clonotype: Its antigen remains unidentified. The record has no base qualities; no much larger clone is one base away.

Library construction relied on 5' RACE. Sequencing used an Illumina HiSeq 2500. The second PCR ran for about 6 to 12 cycles and used a J-beta primer mix along with a sample-barcoded 5' primer. A template-switch 5' adaptor carrying 12 random nucleotides introduced a unique molecular identifier onto each TCR beta cDNA molecule. At least 2.5 million CDR3-containing paired-end reads were obtained from each sample. The Mint cDNA synthesis kit, primed by a TRBC-specific oligonucleotide, was used to synthesize first-strand cDNA from all RNA. Following uracil-DNA glycosylase treatment, all cDNA underwent a first 18-cycle PCR with the universal primers M1SS and BC2_uni_R. The paper's processing steps were these. Normalization of each sample was performed by random selection of 1 million high-quality reads, each carrying a distinct molecular identifier. Instead of being binned into consensus sequences, reads that shared molecular identifiers were thrown out. MiTCR, set to a Q25 quality threshold and the strictest error-elimination algorithm, was used for CDR3 identification, clonotype clustering and error correction. A nonparametric unseen species model with Euler transformation was used to estimate lower-bound total TCR beta diversity. TCRdb took the public reads, trimmed them with fastp at Q25, ran MiXCR for clone calling and kept in-frame beta chains. Rows are combined by CDR3 protein, so each entry shows the most common genes and DNA. TCRdb, rather than the study authors, made the V and J calls. In this sample the table shows about 640,000 distinct CDR3 sequences, 25% to 30% of which occur a single time. About 15% of the sample is in the top ten clones.

The chain was built from TRBV5-4 and TRBJ2-3; TRBD1 agrees with 8 junctional bases. The clonotype was recovered from an elderly woman in good health. Sequencing input: blood. The DNA sequence is as follows: TGTGCCAGCAGCTTGGCCGGACAGGGCGAAGATACGCAGTATTTT. Translated, it reads CASSLAGQGEDTQYF. The variable domain in full, with residues beyond the CDR3 obtained from the reference TRBV5-4 and TRBJ2-3 genes, is ETGVTQSPTHLIKTRGQQVTLRCSSQSGHNTVSWYQQALGQGPQFIFQYYREEENGRGNFPPRFSGLQFPNYSSELNVNALELDDSALYLCASSLAGQGEDTQYFGPGTRLTVL.